Listed below are T cell receptor beta chains from one sample, sequenced in a study of T cell responses to AZD1222 COVID-19 vaccine. Assay: immunoSEQ multiplex PCR; the TCRdb copy retains only in-frame clones and omits some. The sample has about 140,000 clones; 70% to 90% are singletons. The specimen was peripheral blood, collected on day 0 of AZD1222 vaccination. The receptors derive from an adult in good health. Both conserved end residues are part of each CDR3. D genes are given only for firm matches. Not all rows give a size; the values are once, few, many and, for expanded clones, a class.

V gene	D gene	clone size	J gene	CDR3 protein	CDR3 DNA
TRBV28	.	.	TRBJ2-7	CASTPGAGEQYF	TGTGCCAGCACTCCAGGGGCGGGCGAGCAGTACTTC
TRBV4-2	TRBD1	.	TRBJ1-1	CASRPTNRGQNTEAFF	TGTGCCAGCAGACCTACTAACAGGGGGCAGAACACTGAAGCTTTCTTT
TRBV28	.	.	TRBJ1-5	CASRALLNSNQPQHF	TGTGCCAGCCGGGCCCTACTAAATAGCAATCAGCCCCAGCATTTT
TRBV11-2	TRBD1	.	TRBJ2-1	CASSSPGQWGNEQFF	TGTGCCAGCAGTTCTCCGGGACAGTGGGGGAATGAGCAGTTCTTC
TRBV18	TRBD1	.	TRBJ1-1	CASSPPLQGFNTEAFF	TGTGCCAGCTCACCACCTCTACAGGGGTTTAACACTGAAGCTTTCTTT
TRBV28	.	.	TRBJ1-1	CASSLSGGFGAEAFF	TGTGCCAGCAGTTTATCGGGGGGCTTCGGGGCTGAAGCTTTCTTT
TRBV27	.	few	TRBJ2-7	CASRLGGEQYF	TGTGCCAGCAGACTGGGGGGTGAGCAGTACTTC
TRBV25-1	TRBD1	.	TRBJ1-2	CASSDGRGLDGYTF	TGTGCCAGCAGTGACGGCAGGGGGCTCGATGGCTACACCTTC
TRBV5-6	TRBD2	.	TRBJ2-1	CASSLEASGRGNEQFF	TGTGCCAGCAGCTTGGAAGCTAGCGGGAGGGGTAATGAGCAGTTCTTC
TRBV5-1	.	.	TRBJ1-4	CASKGATTNEKLFF	TGCGCCAGCAAAGGAGCTACAACTAATGAAAAACTGTTTTTT
TRBV5-1	TRBD2	.	TRBJ2-5	CASSLPKRGGGQETQYF	TGCGCCAGCAGCTTGCCGAAGCGGGGGGGTGGCCAAGAGACCCAGTACTTC
TRBV28	.	.	TRBJ2-7	CASSSGFRVLF	TGTGCCAGCAGTTCAGGATTTAGGGTTTTATTC
TRBV12-3/TRBV12-4	.	.	TRBJ1-5	CASSPGSQPQHF	TGTGCCAGCAGTCCAGGGTCTCAGCCCCAGCATTTT
TRBV4-3	.	.	TRBJ1-1	CASSRTFRASNTEAFF	TGCGCCAGCAGCCGAACATTCAGGGCTTCAAACACTGAAGCTTTCTTT
TRBV7-2	TRBD1	.	TRBJ1-6	CASSLNRGGSPLHF	TGTGCCAGCAGCTTAAACAGGGGAGGATCACCCCTCCACTTT
TRBV9	TRBD1	once	TRBJ2-5	CASSVSGTDQETQYF	TGTGCCAGCAGCGTATCAGGGACAGACCAAGAGACCCAGTACTTC
TRBV30	.	once	TRBJ1-5	CAWSPGSGQPQHF	TGTGCCTGGAGCCCCGGGAGCGGGCAGCCCCAGCATTTT
TRBV7-2	.	.	TRBJ1-5	CASSLGRTRNQPQHF	TGTGCCAGCAGCTTAGGAAGGACCCGAAATCAGCCCCAGCATTTT
TRBV5-4	.	.	TRBJ2-7	CASSSLDIEAYEQYF	TGTGCCAGCAGCTCCCTGGACATCGAAGCCTACGAGCAGTACTTC
TRBV5-1	.	once	TRBJ2-2	CASSLTGTTRGELFF	TGCGCCAGCAGCTTAACCGGGACCACGCGAGGGGAGCTGTTTTTT
TRBV29-1	.	once	TRBJ2-7	CSVGEVTVEQYF	TGCAGCGTTGGGGAGGTGACGGTAGAGCAGTACTTC
TRBV5-1	.	.	TRBJ2-7	CASSLGAGYEQYF	TGCGCCAGCAGCTTGGGGGCTGGCTACGAGCAGTACTTC
TRBV4-2	TRBD1	.	TRBJ1-2	CASSAQGARGYGYTF	TGTGCCAGCAGCGCGCAGGGGGCGCGTGGTTATGGCTACACCTTC
TRBV2	.	.	TRBJ1-1	CARVSRESAFF	TGTGCCAGGGTTAGCAGGGAGTCAGCTTTCTTT
TRBV30	TRBD1	.	TRBJ2-7	CAWTGGWDEQYF	TGTGCCTGGACAGGGGGCTGGGACGAGCAGTACTTC
TRBV9	.	.	TRBJ2-7	CASSAAGGVLHEQYF	TGTGCCAGCAGCGCCGCCGGGGGTGTATTACACGAGCAGTACTTC
TRBV28	.	.	TRBJ1-5	CASSSDAGNQPQHF	TGTGCCAGCAGCTCTGACGCAGGGAATCAGCCCCAGCATTTT
TRBV3-1/TRBV3-2	.	.	TRBJ1-1	CASSRSLRGRAEAFF	TGTGCCAGCAGCCGATCCCTGAGAGGGAGGGCTGAAGCTTTCTTT
TRBV19	TRBD2	.	TRBJ2-3	CASTWTSGSTDTQYF	TGTGCCAGTACCTGGACTAGCGGTAGCACAGATACGCAGTATTTT
TRBV6-4	.	.	TRBJ2-5	CASSDGYQETQYF	TGTGCCAGCAGTGACGGGTACCAAGAGACCCAGTACTTC
TRBV28	.	.	TRBJ1-3	CASSPGLNSGNTIYF	TGTGCCAGCAGCCCAGGACTCAACTCTGGAAACACCATATATTTT
TRBV24-1	.	once	TRBJ2-7	CATSDGTDYEQYF	TGTGCCACCAGTGATGGGACGGACTACGAGCAGTACTTC
TRBV21-1	.	.	TRBJ1-6	CASSIRTASSYNSPLHF	TGTGCCAGCAGCATCCGGACAGCGAGCTCCTATAATTCACCCCTCCACTTT
TRBV30	.	.	TRBJ1-1	CAWSGESEAFF	TGTGCCTGGAGTGGTGAGTCTGAAGCTTTCTTT
TRBV28	.	.	TRBJ1-5	CATDSLDSNQPQHF	TGTGCCACGGACTCGTTGGATAGCAATCAGCCCCAGCATTTT
TRBV5-5	.	.	TRBJ2-5	CASSGGLVGAQYF	TGTGCCAGCAGCGGCGGTCTGGTTGGGGCCCAGTACTTC
TRBV7-9	.	.	TRBJ2-7	CASSLTGHEQYF	TGTGCCAGCAGCTTAACCGGGCACGAGCAGTACTTC
TRBV7-9	.	.	TRBJ2-4	CASSSPAQGVAKNIQYF	TGTGCCAGCAGCTCACCGGCACAGGGAGTCGCCAAAAACATTCAGTACTTC
TRBV3-1/TRBV3-2	.	.	TRBJ1-1	CASSQAREAFF	TGTGCCAGCAGCCAAGCCAGGGAAGCTTTCTTT
TRBV27	.	.	TRBJ1-5	CASSPTGPRTNQPQHF	TGTGCCAGCAGCCCTACGGGACCTCGGACCAATCAGCCCCAGCATTTT
TRBV11-2	.	.	TRBJ1-3	CASSFSGSGNTIYF	TGTGCCAGCAGCTTCTCCGGTTCTGGAAACACCATATATTTT
TRBV7-9	.	.	TRBJ2-1	CASSPTLAPGYNEQFF	TGTGCCAGCAGCCCGACTCTAGCGCCCGGATACAATGAGCAGTTCTTC
TRBV28	.	.	TRBJ2-2	CASMGGGFTGELFF	TGTGCCAGCATGGGGGGCGGTTTTACCGGGGAGCTGTTTTTT
TRBV11-3	TRBD2	.	TRBJ2-3	CASSLGTSGSRSTDTQYF	TGTGCCAGCAGCTTAGGGACTAGCGGGAGCAGAAGCACAGATACGCAGTATTTT
TRBV19	.	.	TRBJ1-5	CASSITAQGNNQPQHF	TGTGCCAGTAGTATAACAGCACAGGGCAACAATCAGCCCCAGCATTTT
TRBV30	.	.	TRBJ1-1	CAWGHSNTEAFF	TGTGCCTGGGGACATTCGAACACTGAAGCTTTCTTT
TRBV30	.	.	TRBJ1-3	CAWSRGGPGNTIYF	TGTGCCTGGAGCCGTGGGGGACCCGGAAACACCATATATTTT
TRBV7-2	TRBD1	.	TRBJ1-1	CASSERDRGYKNTEAFF	TGTGCCAGCAGCGAACGGGACAGGGGATACAAGAACACTGAAGCTTTCTTT